The 22 T cell receptor beta chains in this list originate from one sample, sequenced in a study of blood T cell repertoires in COVID-19. TCRdb keeps only in-frame clones here, not all; method: immunoSEQ multiplex PCR. The sample has about 260,000 clones, over 75% seen once. The sequenced material came from peripheral blood. The receptors were gathered from a human donor in a cohort sampled during active COVID-19.

The chain is built from TRBV10-2 and TRBJ2-1; 10 bases are a match to TRBD2. From germline, CDR1 is WSHSY and CDR2 SAAADI. The CDR3 is 15 amino acids. V gave up 6 bases and J gave up 10 bases; unmatched junction bases: 12. CDR3 region: CASRDPTSGTYEQFF. As DNA, the CDR3 is TGCGCCAGCAGGGACCCTACTAGCGGGACTTACGAGCAGTTCTTC.

Here the CDR3 reads CASTNTGSSIMAFF. CDR3 coding DNA: TGCGCCAGCACCAACACAGGGTCTTCAATCATGGCTTTCTTT. The J gene is TRBJ1-1, the V gene TRBV10-2; D perhaps matches TRBD1 (6 bases). The CDR3 totals 14 residues. Trimming shortened V by 7 bases and J by 11 bases, and 23 bases separated the two germline ends. The germline gives CDR1 WSHSY, CDR2 SAAADI.

This clone was seen a few times. At one of its ends the junction is not consistent with the germline gene, which may arise from a read error. V gene TRBV7-8 combines with J gene TRBJ1-1; 8 nucleotides line up with TRBD1. This CDR3 spans 14 amino acids. Germline assignment: CDR1 SGHVS and CDR2 FQNEAQ. The DNA for the CDR3 is TGTGCCAGCAGCTCGGACAGGGTGAATACTGAAGCTTTCTTT. This sequence encodes CASSSDRVNTEAFF. The variable domain in full, completed from reference TRBV7-8 and TRBJ1-1, reads GAGVSQSPRYKVAKRGQDVALRCDPISGHVSLFWYQQALGQGPEFLTYFQNEAQLDKSGLPSDRFFAERPEGSVSTLKIQRTQQEDSAVYLCASSSDRVNTEAFFGQGTRLTVV.

This sequence joins TRBV6-4 and TRBJ2-1; maybe TRBD2 (5 bases). The CDR3 is 15 amino acids. Per germline, CDR1 MRHNA and CDR2 SNTAGT. V shed 0 bases and J shed 9 bases, with 15 bases lying between them. This CDR3 is CASSDSMDSSVEQFF. As DNA, the CDR3 is TGTGCCAGCAGTGACTCGATGGACTCTTCCGTTGAGCAGTTCTTC.

The chain is built from TRBV9 and TRBJ2-5; weak D call: TRBD2 (6 bases). CDR1 and CDR2 from the germline V gene are SGDLS and YYNGEE. This CDR3 is 14 amino acids long. Trimming took off 0 bases at V and 3 bases at J, with 9 bases between the two ends. Here the CDR3 DNA reads TGTGCCAGCAGCGTAGGGGGGGAGGAAGAGACCCAGTACTTC. The encoded protein is CASSVGGEEETQYF.

V usage is TRBV25-1 and J usage is TRBJ1-1, with D perhaps matching TRBD1 (5 bases). This CDR3 has 13 residues. The V and J ends lost 4 bases and 2 bases respectively, with 8 bases between them. Germline CDR1 reads MGHDK; CDR2 reads SYGVNS. DNA for the CDR3: TGTGCCAGCAGTGCGCAGGGTAACACTGAAGCTTTCTTT. Protein product: CASSAQGNTEAFF.

The CDR3 reads CASSIRTGISNQPQHF. In nucleotides, the CDR3 is TGTGCCAGTAGTATCCGGACAGGGATTAGCAATCAGCCCCAGCATTTT. This sequence joins TRBV19 and TRBJ1-5; TRBD1 agrees at 8 bases. The CDR3 contains 16 residues. The germline gives CDR1 LNHDA, CDR2 SQIVND (reference sequence). The V and J ends lost 3 bases and 0 bases, in that order; junction bases with no gene match: 4.

This clone showed up just once. V usage is TRBV19 and J usage is TRBJ1-2; D is perhaps TRBD1 (5 bases). The germline V gene has CDR1 LNHDA and CDR2 SQIVND (reference sequence). Trimming pared 2 bases from V and 6 bases from J, leaving 10 bases between. CDR3 length: 13 amino acids. The CDR3 bases are TGTGCCAGTAGTATAACCAGGGTTGATGGCTACACCTTC. Protein: CASSITRVDGYTF.

The chain is built from TRBV5-8 and TRBJ2-5, with 7 bases matching TRBD2. The CDR3 covers 13 residues. Unmatched junction bases numbered 5, after V lost 4 bases and J lost 5 bases. CDR1 is SGHTS and CDR2 is YDEGEE in the germline V gene. The CDR3 nucleotides are TGTGCCAGCAGCACACACGGGGGGGAGACCCAGTACTTC. Its translation is CASSTHGGETQYF. The whole variable domain, remainder taken from reference TRBV5-8 and TRBJ2-5, is EAGVTQSPTHLIKTRGQQATLRCSPISGHTSVYWYQQALGLGLQFLLWYDEGEERNRGNFPPRFSGRQFPNYSSELNVNALELEDSALYLCASSTHGGETQYFGPGTRLLVL.

This chain links TRBV30 with TRBJ1-6, with unresolved D. Trimming cost V 6 bases and J 10 bases, with 16 bases left between them. The length of the CDR3 is 13 residues. Germline assignment: CDR1 GTSNPN and CDR2 SVGIG (reference sequence). CDR3: CACRGQAGSPLHF. The CDR3 DNA sequence: TGTGCCTGTAGAGGTCAGGCGGGGTCACCCCTCCACTTT.

This chain's CDR3 is CASSRPIQGTYEQYF. CDR3 DNA: TGCGCCAGCAGCCGACCAATACAGGGAACCTACGAGCAGTACTTC. The chain combines TRBV4-1 with TRBJ2-7; weak D call: TRBD1 (6 bases). The V gene's germline CDR1 is MGHRA and CDR2 YSYEKL. This CDR3 is built from 15 residues. The V end lost 4 bases, the J end lost 2 bases, and 15 bases lay between the germline ends.

This clone is a singleton in its sample. V is TRBV5-1 and J is TRBJ1-6; 9 bases are shared with TRBD1. This CDR3 contains 16 residues. Germline V CDR1 and CDR2: SGHRS, YFSETQ. V lost 4 bases and J lost 4; bases outside the gene matches: 6. The CDR3 loop is CASSTQGAHYNSPLHF. In DNA, the CDR3 is TGCGCCAGCAGCACACAGGGGGCGCATTATAATTCACCCCTCCACTTT.

V is TRBV4-3 and J is TRBJ2-7; no clear D. The CDR3 has 14 amino acids. Deletions cut 2 bases from V and 4 bases from J, with 12 bases between. From germline, CDR1 is LGHNA and CDR2 YSLEER. CDR3 sequence reads: CASSQSPRVYEQYF. In DNA form, the CDR3 reads TGCGCCAGCAGCCAATCACCCCGGGTGTACGAGCAGTACTTC.

The genes are TRBV28 and TRBJ2-7; maybe TRBD2 (7 bases). The ends were cut back, 6 bases at V and 4 bases at J, with 16 bases in the middle. Germline CDR1 and CDR2: MDHEN and SYDVKM. The CDR3 extends over 14 amino acids. The CDR3 loop reads CASRGQGRGYEQYF. The CDR3, as DNA: TGTGCCAGCAGGGGACAAGGGAGGGGATACGAGCAGTACTTC.

Only a few counts were recorded for this clone. The rearrangement links TRBV7-2 to TRBJ2-3; tentatively, D is TRBD2 (5 bases). Germline CDR1 and CDR2: SGHTA and FQGNSA. With 1 base removed from V and 6 bases from J, the gap between germline ends came to 8 bases. This CDR3 has 13 amino acids. The CDR3 loop is CASSLVGSDTQYF. The CDR3 DNA sequence: TGTGCCAGCAGCTTAGTTGGGAGTGATACGCAGTATTTT.

This chain links TRBV19 with TRBJ2-7; tentatively, D is TRBD1 (6 bases). Deletions cut 11 bases from V and 3 bases from J, with 20 bases between. CDR1 and CDR2 from the germline V gene are LNHDA and SQIVND (reference sequence). This CDR3 has 14 amino acids. This chain's CDR3 is CAARGRGCSYEQYF. Here the CDR3 DNA reads TGTGCCGCCAGGGGACGGGGTTGTAGCTACGAGCAGTACTTC.

The rearrangement uses TRBV2 and TRBJ2-5; 7 nucleotides match TRBD2. Germline V lookup: CDR1 SNHLY, CDR2 FYNNEI. The CDR3 consists of 17 residues. Germline trimming cut 7 bases from V and 5 bases from J; bases unmatched to any gene: 19. The CDR3 bases are TGTGCCAGCAAATCACTCTTTCTGGCGGGAGTTGAGGAGACCCAGTACTTC. Its translation is CASKSLFLAGVEETQYF.

This chain joins TRBV19 and TRBJ1-2; D gene ambiguous. This CDR3 has 16 residues. Germline V gives CDR1 LNHDA, CDR2 SQIVND (reference sequence). V lost 4 bases, J lost 0 bases, and 15 bases lay in between. The CDR3 is CASSRSGGVPNYGYTF. The CDR3 DNA reads TGTGCCAGTAGTAGATCCGGCGGAGTCCCTAACTATGGCTACACCTTC.

This chain connects TRBV12-3 or TRBV12-4 to TRBJ1-3; D remains unclear. This CDR3 is built from 11 residues. V lost 7 bases to trimming and J lost 2 bases, with 3 bases between them. The CDR3 DNA follows: TGTGCCAGCACCGCTGGAAACACCATATATTTT. Translated: CASTAGNTIYF.

The chain employs TRBV20-1 and TRBJ2-5; D may be TRBD1 (6 bases). Germline V gives CDR1 DFQATT, CDR2 SNEGSKA (reference sequence). This CDR3 is built from 11 residues. The V and J ends lost 5 bases and 2 bases respectively, with 6 bases between them. The CDR3 region is CSADRQETQYF. CDR3 nucleotides: TGCAGTGCTGACAGGCAAGAGACCCAGTACTTC.

The genes are TRBV5-6 and TRBJ1-5, with 8 bases that match TRBD1. Germline CDR1 is SGHDT and CDR2 is YYEEEE. The J segment lost 3 bases and the V segment lost 1 base, leaving 3 bases of the junction unmatched. The CDR3 has 15 residues. CDR3 amino acids: CASSLRTGHNQPQHF. CDR3 coding DNA: TGTGCCAGCAGCTTGAGGACAGGGCACAATCAGCCCCAGCATTTT. Based on the CDR3 plus reference TRBV5-6 and TRBJ1-5, the full variable domain is DAGVTQSPTHLIKTRGQQVTLRCSPKSGHDTVSWYQQALGQGPQFIFQYYEEEERQRGNFPDRFSGHQFPNYSSELNVNALLLGDSALYLCASSLRTGHNQPQHFGDGTRLSIL.

The chain recombines TRBV5-1 with TRBJ2-7, with D perhaps TRBD1 (6 bases). Germline loops: CDR1 SGHRS, CDR2 YFSETQ. The V end was cut by 4 bases, the J end by 6 bases, with 14 bases between. The CDR3 totals 13 residues. The CDR3 protein is CASSPGRGGEQYF. The CDR3, as DNA: TGCGCCAGCAGCCCGGGCCGAGGGGGCGAGCAGTACTTC.